One and the same sample provided the 12 T cell receptor beta chains below, sequenced in a study of blood T cell repertoires in COVID-19. The table came from immunoSEQ multiplex PCR; TCRdb's copy has only in-frame clones and leaves some out. The data show 200,000 or so clones, with roughly 80% seen just once and 15% to 20% held by the top ten. Material: peripheral blood. The origin of the receptors is a man in his sixties with active or convalescent COVID-19.

This sequence joins TRBV6-6 and TRBJ2-3, with 12 positions matching TRBD2. Trimming at V came to 5 bases and at J to 1 base, leaving 4 bases not matched to a gene. The CDR3 is 16 residues long. Germline V CDR1 and CDR2: MNHNY, SVGAGI (reference sequence). CDR3 sequence: CASSRGLAGRTDTQYF. The CDR3 DNA follows: TGTGCCAGCAGTCGAGGACTAGCGGGACGCACAGATACGCAGTATTTT.

The V and J genes are TRBV5-1 and TRBJ2-7; D unresolved. V was shortened by 0 bases and J by 1 base, with 5 bases between the two germline ends. The CDR3 has 13 amino acids. Germline CDR1 and CDR2: SGHRS and YFSETQ. The CDR3 coding sequence is TGCGCCAGCAGCTTGGCCGGGTCCTACGAGCAGTACTTC. It is translated as CASSLAGSYEQYF. Complete variable domain (other parts from reference TRBV5-1 and TRBJ2-7): KAGVTQTPRYLIKTRGQQVTLSCSPISGHRSVSWYQQTPGQGLQFLFEYFSETQRNKGNFPGRFSGRQFSNSRSEMNVSTLELGDSALYLCASSLAGSYEQYFGPGTRLTVT.

This clone was observed at least ten times. The chain couples TRBV6-2 or TRBV6-3 to TRBJ2-7; 10 bases are shared with TRBD1. J lost 7 bases, V lost 4 bases, and 7 bases had no gene match. Germline V lookup: CDR1 MNHEY, CDR2 SVGEGT. This CDR3 contains 14 residues. For the CDR3, the DNA is TGTGCCAGCAGTTCCGGGACAGGGGTGGAAGAGCAGTACTTC. This codes for CASSSGTGVEEQYF.

This clone has more than one count but fewer than ten. This chain links TRBV11-3 with TRBJ2-1; TRBD2 matches 9 bases. The CDR3 is 16 amino acids. V shed 4 bases and J 5 bases; nucleotides not matched to a gene: 9. The germline CDR1 and CDR2 sequences are SGHNT and YENEEA. This CDR3 is CASSSTSGMSHNEQFF. The CDR3 nucleotides are TGTGCCAGCAGCTCGACTAGCGGTATGAGTCACAATGAGCAGTTCTTC.

J is TRBJ1-2 and V is TRBV28; TRBD1 is a possible D gene (5 bases). This CDR3 has 15 residues. Germline-derived CDR1 and CDR2 are MDHEN and SYDVKM. Trimming cost V 3 bases and J 5 bases, with 16 bases left between them. CDR3 residues: CASSFLEGFVYGYTF. As DNA, the CDR3 is TGTGCCAGCAGTTTCCTGGAGGGGTTTGTGTATGGCTACACCTTC.

This chain joins TRBV5-1 and TRBJ2-5; 8 bases are shared with TRBD2. CDR3 length: 17 amino acids. The ends lost 0 bases at V and 6 bases at J; junction bases unmatched: 13. The germline V gene encodes CDR1 SGHRS and CDR2 YFSETQ. CDR3 residues: CASSLAVGSGRLKTQYF. The CDR3 DNA follows: TGCGCCAGCAGCTTGGCCGTTGGGAGCGGGAGACTAAAGACCCAGTACTTC.

The table lists this clone with a count of one. This sequence joins TRBV19 and TRBJ2-7; 8 nucleotides match TRBD1. In germline, CDR1 is LNHDA, CDR2 SQIVND (reference sequence). The CDR3 spans 16 residues. V dropped 5 bases and J dropped 3; count of bases not matched to a gene: 12. The CDR3 DNA reads TGTGCCAGTAGTCCCCGACAGGGGATTAAGGGCTACGAGCAGTACTTC. It specifies CASSPRQGIKGYEQYF.

This clone was counted once. This sequence joins TRBV12-3 or TRBV12-4 and TRBJ1-1; a weak D match, TRBD1 (5 bases). The CDR3 has 13 amino acids. Trimming left V 7 bases short and J 5 bases short, with 14 bases between. CDR3 sequence (DNA): TGTGCCAGCACCTCGGGGACTCTAACTGAAGCTTTCTTT. This encodes CASTSGTLTEAFF.

V gene TRBV6-4 combines with J gene TRBJ2-5; the match to TRBD2 covers 10 bases. Per germline, CDR1 MRHNA and CDR2 SNTAGT. CDR3 length: 15 residues. V lost 6 bases to trimming and J lost 7 bases; unmatched junction nucleotides: 11. CDR3: CASSASGGASGTQYF. In DNA, the CDR3 is TGTGCCAGCAGCGCTAGCGGGGGCGCAAGTGGGACCCAGTACTTC.

V is TRBV7-2 and J is TRBJ1-2, with 7 bases aligning to TRBD1. The trim removed 5 bases at V and 8 bases at J, leaving 8 bases unmatched. From germline, CDR1 is SGHTA and CDR2 FQGNSA. CDR3 size: 13 residues. The CDR3 nucleotides read TGTGCCAGCAGCCCCGGACAGGCATTGGGCTACACCTTC. Residues: CASSPGQALGYTF.

This clone was counted only a few times. The chain carries TRBV12-3 or TRBV12-4 and TRBJ2-1; tentatively, D is TRBD2 (5 bases). This CDR3 is built from 13 residues. V was pared by 5 bases and J by 4 bases, with 9 bases between. The CDR3 loop is CASSGLTYNEQFF. The CDR3 DNA is TGTGCCAGCAGTGGACTGACATACAATGAGCAGTTCTTC.

This chain links TRBV5-1 with TRBJ2-1, with D perhaps matching TRBD2 (6 bases). Germline CDR1 is SGHRS and CDR2 is YFSETQ. The CDR3 length is 14 residues. Trimming cost V 3 bases and J 0 bases, with 7 bases left between them. CDR3 nucleotide sequence: TGCGCCAGCAGCTCTAGCGACTCCTACAATGAGCAGTTCTTC. Protein product: CASSSSDSYNEQFF. The full variable domain, in which reference TRBV5-1 and TRBJ2-1 provide the parts outside the CDR3, is KAGVTQTPRYLIKTRGQQVTLSCSPISGHRSVSWYQQTPGQGLQFLFEYFSETQRNKGNFPGRFSGRQFSNSRSEMNVSTLELGDSALYLCASSSSDSYNEQFFGPGTRLTVL.